The following is a T cell receptor (beta chain) sequence with its context. This sample is part of a study of T cells in localized non-small cell lung cancer. Some clones are missing from TCRdb's copy, which holds only in-frame ones; the method was immunoSEQ multiplex PCR. The table records tens of thousands of clones, about 84% of them present only once. V dropped 6 bases and J dropped 5 bases, with 14 bases sitting between them. Germline assignment: CDR1 MDHEN and CDR2 SYDVKM. The CDR3 totals 14 residues. The source is a female donor of 60 years or more with stage I lung adenocarcinoma. This chain connects TRBV28 to TRBJ1-5, with D maybe TRBD1 (6 bases). The input for sequencing was peripheral blood, taken before any cancer treatment. CDR3: CASSPTGFDQPQHF. In DNA, the CDR3 is TGTGCCAGCAGCCCAACAGGGTTCGATCAGCCCCAGCATTTT.